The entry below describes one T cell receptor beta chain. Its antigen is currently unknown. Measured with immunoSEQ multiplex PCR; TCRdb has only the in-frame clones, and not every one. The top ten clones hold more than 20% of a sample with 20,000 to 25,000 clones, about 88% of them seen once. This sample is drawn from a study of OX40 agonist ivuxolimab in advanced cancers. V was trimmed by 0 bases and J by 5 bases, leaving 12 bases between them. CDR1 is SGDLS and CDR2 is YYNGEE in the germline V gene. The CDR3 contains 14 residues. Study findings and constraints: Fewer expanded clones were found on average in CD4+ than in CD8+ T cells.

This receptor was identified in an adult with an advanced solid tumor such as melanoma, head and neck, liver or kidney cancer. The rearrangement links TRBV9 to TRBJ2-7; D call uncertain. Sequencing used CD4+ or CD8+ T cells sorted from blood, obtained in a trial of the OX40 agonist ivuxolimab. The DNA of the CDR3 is TGTGCCAGCAGCGTAGCTTTAACCGGCAACGAGCAGTACTTC. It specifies CASSVALTGNEQYF.